Listed here are 21 T cell receptor beta chains from one sample, sequenced in a study of T-cell reconstitution after alpha-beta-depleted transplantation in children. Using unique molecular identifiers, the investigators prepared the TCRbeta library. TCRdb itself ran the PCR reads through MiXCR, one entry per CDR3 protein. The sample has about 500,000 distinct CDR3 sequences, about 33% seen once. The source material was PBMCs from the stem cell graft donor, sampled from the stem cell graft. These receptors originate from a human donor who donated a stem cell graft to a child with aplastic anemia.

This clonotype was recorded many times. The chain has TRBV5-1 and TRBJ2-5; possibly TRBD1 for D (6 bases). The V end was cut by 3 bases, the J end by 2 bases, with 8 bases between. CDR3 size: 13 residues. The V gene's germline CDR1 is SGHRS and CDR2 YFSETQ. Here the CDR3 DNA reads TGCGCCAGCAGCTCAGGACAGCAAGAGACCCAGTACTTC. Translation gives CASSSGQQETQYF.

The chain recombines TRBV7-8 with TRBJ2-3, with 11 bases matching TRBD2. The CDR3 loop spans 18 amino acids. J lost 2 bases, V lost 10 bases, and 17 bases had no gene match. Germline loops: CDR1 SGHVS, CDR2 FQNEAQ. DNA of the CDR3: TGTGCCACGGACAGGGAGTTAGTAGCGGGAGGGTTCACAGATACGCAGTATTTT. This gives the protein CATDRELVAGGFTDTQYF. Combining the CDR3 with reference TRBV7-8 and TRBJ2-3 gives the whole variable domain GAGVSQSPRYKVAKRGQDVALRCDPISGHVSLFWYQQALGQGPEFLTYFQNEAQLDKSGLPSDRFFAERPEGSVSTLKIQRTQQEDSAVYLCATDRELVAGGFTDTQYFGPGTRLTVL.

This clonotype showed up just a few times. This sequence joins TRBV10-2 and TRBJ2-7, with D maybe TRBD2 (6 bases). This CDR3 has 13 amino acids. Germline V lookup: CDR1 WSHSY, CDR2 SAAADI. V was pared by 4 bases and J by 6 bases, with 13 bases between. The chain's CDR3 is CASSVVRGSEQYV. The DNA for the CDR3 is TGCGCCAGCAGTGTTGTTCGGGGGTCCGAGCAGTACGTC.

Only a few counts were recorded for this clonotype. The chain joins TRBV7-2 to TRBJ2-7; 10 bases agree with TRBD1. The germline gives CDR1 SGHTA, CDR2 FQGNSA. J gave up 0 bases and V 5 bases, and 7 bases lay outside the gene matches. The CDR3 is made up of 16 amino acids. The CDR3 DNA is TGTGCCAGCAGCAGGACGGGACAGGGGACCTCCTACGAGCAGTACTTC. Protein: CASSRTGQGTSYEQYF.

The rearrangement uses TRBV20-1 and TRBJ1-2; weak D call: TRBD1 (6 bases). The CDR3 spans 16 residues. Trimming pared 5 bases from V and 2 bases from J, leaving 21 bases between. The germline V gene has CDR1 DFQATT and CDR2 SNEGSKA (reference sequence). CDR3 nucleotide sequence: TGCAGTGCTGCGACAGGTTTGGGGGAGGGGAACTATGGCTACACCTTC. Amino acid sequence: CSAATGLGEGNYGYTF.

This clonotype was seen more than once but under ten times. The chain joins TRBV29-1 to TRBJ2-7; 10 nucleotides align to TRBD1. Germline values: CDR1 SQVTM, CDR2 ANQGSEA. The CDR3 consists of 12 residues. The V gene end was trimmed by 8 bases and the J gene end by 4 bases; junction bases not matched to a gene: 5. The CDR3 reads CSIGTGAYEQYF. As DNA, the CDR3 is TGCAGCATTGGGACAGGGGCGTACGAGCAGTACTTC.

The genes are TRBV19 and TRBJ1-2, with TRBD1 matching 11 bases. Looked up from germline, CDR1 is LNHDA and CDR2 is SQIVND (reference sequence). With V trimmed by 3 bases and J by 8 bases, 8 bases remained unmatched. CDR3 length: 15 residues. CDR3 region: CASSILSDRGLGYTF. The CDR3 DNA reads as TGTGCCAGTAGTATTCTGTCGGACAGGGGGCTCGGCTACACCTTC.

Only a few counts were recorded for this clonotype. The gene calls are TRBV7-2 and TRBJ1-2, with TRBD1 matching 8 bases. The CDR3 consists of 14 residues. Germline CDR1 SGHTA, CDR2 FQGNSA. J gave up 3 bases and V 3 bases, and 3 bases lay outside the gene matches. CDR3 amino acids: CASSFTGGDYGYTF. CDR3 coding DNA: TGTGCCAGCAGCTTTACAGGGGGAGACTATGGCTACACCTTC.

In this sample, this clonotype turned up a few times. The rearrangement joins TRBV28 to TRBJ1-1; D remains unclear. The CDR3 runs 16 residues. The V end lost 6 bases, the J end lost 4 bases, and 21 bases lay between the germline ends. Germline CDR1 reads MDHEN; CDR2 reads SYDVKM. Here the CDR3 DNA reads TGTGCCAGCAGCTCGATGACCCAAGTAGTCCCCACTGAAGCTTTCTTT. It is translated as CASSSMTQVVPTEAFF.

J is TRBJ1-3 and V is TRBV12-3 or TRBV12-4; D gene uncertain. This CDR3 is 13 amino acids long. Trimming stripped 7 bases from V and 4 bases from J, with 11 bases between. The DNA for the CDR3 is TGTGCCAGCACCGCTGTCTCGGGAAACACCATATATTTT. This gives the protein CASTAVSGNTIYF.

This clonotype was seen a few times. This chain connects TRBV6-2 or TRBV6-3 to TRBJ1-1; a possible D gene is TRBD1 (6 bases). In germline, CDR1 is MNHEY, CDR2 SVGEGT. CDR3 size: 14 residues. Trimming removed 2 bases at V and 6 bases at J, with 13 bases between. The DNA for the CDR3 is TGTGCCAGCAGTTACGTTACAGGGCTGCCTGAAGCTTTCTTT. Protein sequence: CASSYVTGLPEAFF.

The rearrangement uses TRBV6-5 and TRBJ2-4; TRBD2 agrees at 13 bases. CDR3 length: 15 residues. Germline CDR1 is MNHEY and CDR2 is SVGAGI. The V gene end was trimmed by 2 bases and the J gene end by 8 bases; junction bases not matched to a gene: 3. This CDR3 reads CASSYGTSGTYIQYF. CDR3 nucleotides: TGTGCCAGCAGTTACGGGACTAGCGGGACGTACATTCAGTACTTC.

This clonotype has a handful of counts. This chain links TRBV27 with TRBJ2-7; D is perhaps TRBD2 (6 bases). The CDR3 has 16 amino acids. Germline-derived CDR1 and CDR2 are MNHEY and SMNVEV (reference sequence). The V end was cut by 5 bases, the J end by 4 bases, with 21 bases between. As DNA, the CDR3 is TGTGCCAGCAGTCTTAGCGGCCGAAGAAGCGGGTACGAGCAGTACGTC. Protein product: CASSLSGRRSGYEQYV.

This clonotype was picked up a small number of times. The chain links TRBV12-3 or TRBV12-4 to TRBJ1-1, with D possibly matching TRBD1 (5 bases). The CDR3 consists of 13 residues. V dropped 3 bases and J dropped 6 bases, with 11 bases sitting between them. The CDR3 spells CASSFNRGAEAFF. The DNA for the CDR3 is TGTGCCAGCAGTTTTAATCGGGGCGCTGAAGCTTTCTTT.

The rearrangement links TRBV29-1 to TRBJ2-1; 9 nucleotides align to TRBD2. Germline loops: CDR1 SQVTM, CDR2 ANQGSEA. V trimming: 3 bases; J trimming: 2 bases; junction bases outside the gene matches: 8. This CDR3 spans 16 amino acids. CDR3 nucleotides: TGCAGCGTTGATGGTAGCGGGAGTCTCCCCTACAATGAGCAGTTCTTC. This sequence encodes CSVDGSGSLPYNEQFF.

This clonotype has just a few counts. The chain is built from TRBV20-1 and TRBJ1-6; 7 nucleotides agree with TRBD1. Germline trimming cut 3 bases from V and 9 bases from J; bases unmatched to any gene: 11. Germline V gene data show CDR1 as DFQATT and CDR2 as SNEGSKA (reference sequence). The CDR3 sequence is 15 residues long. CDR3 sequence: CSARKDTGAGSPLHF. As DNA, the CDR3 is TGCAGTGCTAGGAAAGACACAGGGGCCGGTTCACCCCTCCACTTT.

This chain uses TRBV12-3 or TRBV12-4 with TRBJ1-2; the D is unclear. The V gene lost 1 base and the J gene lost 4 bases, with 13 bases spanning the gap. The CDR3 runs 15 residues. CDR3 residues: CASSLGSLRTYGYTF. The CDR3 nucleotides are TGTGCCAGCAGTTTAGGGAGCCTCAGGACCTATGGCTACACCTTC.

This clonotype was seen more than once but under ten times. The chain combines TRBV7-2 with TRBJ2-1; D not resolved. CDR1 SGHTA and CDR2 FQGNSA come from the germline V gene. Trimming removed 5 bases from V and 0 bases from J, with 8 bases in between. This CDR3 comprises 14 residues. Here the CDR3 DNA reads TGTGCCAGCAGCCCCCCTAGCTCCTACAATGAGCAGTTCTTC. Protein: CASSPPSSYNEQFF.

The rearrangement links TRBV5-5 to TRBJ2-7; 9 nucleotides match TRBD1. The CDR3 has 13 amino acids. The V gene end was trimmed by 3 bases and the J gene end by 5 bases; junction bases not matched to a gene: 3. Germline V lookup: CDR1 SGHKS, CDR2 YYEKEE (reference sequence). CDR3 amino acids: CASSYGQGNEQYV. The DNA for the CDR3 is TGTGCCAGCAGCTACGGACAGGGGAACGAGCAGTACGTC.

In this sample, this clonotype turned up a few times. The chain combines TRBV18 with TRBJ1-5; D unresolved. The ends were cut back, 2 bases at V and 7 bases at J, with 15 bases in the middle. From germline, CDR1 is KGHSH and CDR2 LQKENI. This CDR3 region has 15 residues. CDR3 bases: TGTGCCAGCTCACCAGTGACCGGGTTCGGGCAGCCCCAGCATTTT. Translating gives CASSPVTGFGQPQHF.

This chain connects TRBV4-3 to TRBJ2-7; D is possibly TRBD1 (6 bases). From germline, CDR1 is LGHNA and CDR2 YSLEER. The CDR3 totals 15 residues. Trimming took off 5 bases at V and 0 bases at J, with 14 bases between the two ends. This CDR3 is CASSLSAGDSYEQYF. CDR3 sequence (DNA): TGCGCCAGCAGCTTATCGGCAGGGGACTCCTACGAGCAGTACTTC.